The present T cell receptor (beta chain) was sequenced within a study of blood T cell repertoires in COVID-19. Study information: The United States, Italy and Spain were the sources of the acute and convalescent COVID-19 samples.

In the authors' workflow: By means of reference gene primer amplification, nucleated cell counts were estimated. Assay used: immunoSEQ multiplex PCR; TCRdb lists only in-frame clones, some missing. The V and J calls and clone size come from that table; D and trimming were worked out from the DNA. Of more than 90,000 clones detected, about 86% appear once; the ten largest clones hold approximately 8%. Per germline, CDR1 MDHEN and CDR2 SYDVKM. There are 16 residues in the CDR3. V dropped 6 bases and J dropped 1; count of bases not matched to a gene: 11. The chain is built from TRBV28 and TRBJ2-5; 7 positions agree with TRBD1. This TCR was recovered from a man between 65 and 85 years old who had recovered from COVID-19. Sequences were obtained from peripheral blood. The CDR3 sequence is CASRGTGVGAQETQYF. CDR3 in DNA: TGTGCCAGCAGGGGAACAGGGGTAGGGGCCCAAGAGACCCAGTACTTC.